These 6 T cell receptor beta chains were sequenced from one sample in a study of CD8+ T cells in alopecia areata. cDNA serving as the sequencing template came from extracted, reverse transcribed RNA. TCRdb's copy holds only in-frame clones and misses some; the assay was immunoSEQ multiplex PCR. The sample has some 180,000 clones, 50% to 70% seen once. The sample here was CD4+ T cells sorted from blood, taken at week 0. The origin of the receptors is a human donor with alopecia areata.

The chain couples TRBV5-5 to TRBJ2-3, with 13 nucleotides matching TRBD2. Germline lookup yields CDR1 SGHKS and CDR2 YYEKEE (reference sequence). The J segment lost 2 bases and the V segment lost 1 base, leaving 10 bases of the junction unmatched. The CDR3 spans 19 residues. The CDR3 loop reads CASSLRLAGGTSYTDTQYF. As DNA, the CDR3 is TGTGCCAGCAGCTTGAGACTAGCGGGGGGCACGAGCTACACAGATACGCAGTATTTT.

This clone has a single count. The chain's CDR3 is CAWSDFGGELFF. The CDR3 DNA follows: TGTGCCTGGAGTGACTTTGGCGGGGAGCTGTTTTTT. This sequence joins TRBV30 and TRBJ2-2; D is uncertain. The CDR3 is made up of 12 amino acids. V gave up 1 base and J gave up 7 bases, with 7 bases separating them. Germline loops: CDR1 GTSNPN, CDR2 SVGIG (reference sequence).

The chain carries TRBV29-1 and TRBJ1-2, with a tentative D call TRBD1 (5 bases). Looked up from germline, CDR1 is SQVTM and CDR2 is ANQGSEA. The CDR3 contains 13 residues. Trimming pared 3 bases from V and 8 bases from J, leaving 16 bases between. CDR3 bases: TGCAGCGTTGATGCAGGGAGAGTCTTAGGCTACACCTTC. Encoded protein: CSVDAGRVLGYTF. The variable domain in full, with the rest retrieved from reference TRBV29-1 and TRBJ1-2, is SAVISQKPSRDICQRGTSLTIQCQVDSQVTMMFWYRQQPGQSLTLIATANQGSEATYESGFVIDKFPISRPNLTFSTLTVSNMSPEDSSIYLCSVDAGRVLGYTFGSGTRLTVV.

This chain connects TRBV4-3 to TRBJ2-6; D may be TRBD1 or TRBD2 (6 bases each). V lost 2 bases and J lost 3, with 11 bases in between. CDR3 length: 16 residues. Germline CDR1 LGHNA, CDR2 YSLEER. This CDR3 is CASSQSGGRGANVLTF. The CDR3 DNA sequence: TGCGCCAGCAGCCAATCCGGGGGCCGTGGGGCCAACGTCCTGACTTTC.

The chain carries TRBV5-6 and TRBJ2-1; D possibly corresponds to TRBD1 (6 bases). From germline, CDR1 is SGHDT and CDR2 YYEEEE. Trimming pared 0 bases from V and 4 bases from J, leaving 20 bases between. The CDR3 length is 18 residues. The CDR3 DNA reads as TGTGCCAGCAGCTTGGGGGATAGGGAGTGGCAGGGGTACAATGAGCAGTTCTTC. As protein: CASSLGDREWQGYNEQFF.

The chain combines TRBV28 with TRBJ1-6; 7 nucleotides align to TRBD1. After removal of 6 bases from V and 8 bases from J, the junction contained 4 bases not matched to a gene. CDR1 and CDR2 from the germline V gene are MDHEN and SYDVKM. The CDR3 has 13 residues. The CDR3 DNA sequence: TGTGCCAGCAGCGACAGGGCTCATTCACCCCTCCACTTT. Encoded protein: CASSDRAHSPLHF.